The text below deals with one T cell receptor beta chain. Antigen unknown. Using immunoSEQ multiplex PCR, the repertoire was profiled, and TCRdb retains in-frame clones only, with some absent. The sample holds about 8,500 clones; 55% to 65% are singletons and the top ten take 3.5% to 5.5%. Tumor biopsies came from the same primary tumor site before and after PD-1 blockade. Genomic DNA template from tumor biopsies or peripheral blood, roughly 600 ng to 6,500 ng input. The sample is drawn from a study of T cells in tumors after PD-1 blockade. Turning to the study itself: Either cemiplimab 350 mg every 2 weeks or pembrolizumab 200 mg every 3 weeks was given.

Germline V gene sequence: CDR1 SGDLS, CDR2 YYNGEE. Trimming took off 0 bases at V and 0 bases at J, with 6 bases between the two ends. The CDR3 totals 14 residues. Study results and caveats: Some novel exhausted tumor clones appeared in pre-treatment blood, suggesting peripheral recruitment.

The specimen comprised tumor tissue, sampled after anti-PD-1 treatment. This chain connects TRBV9 to TRBJ1-2; D uncertain. This TCR was recovered from a human donor with basal cell carcinoma. CDR3 protein: CASSVDPTNYGYTF. CDR3 DNA: TGTGCCAGCAGCGTAGACCCAACTAACTATGGCTACACCTTC. Full variable domain (rest looked up from reference TRBV9 and TRBJ1-2): DSGVTQTPKHLITATGQRVTLRCSPRSGDLSVYWYQQSLDQGLQFLIQYYNGEERAKGNILERFSAQQFPDLHSELNLSSLELGDSALYFCASSVDPTNYGYTFGSGTRLTVV.